The T cell receptor (beta chain) under discussion was sequenced for a study of vaccination and CD4 T cells after COVID-19. Study information: The post-vaccine samples came a median around 72 days after dose two (range 14 to 241). Overall study results and limits: Although the median of SARS-CoV-2-reactive clonotypes rose from about 20 to 38, the change was not significant.

The germline V gene has CDR1 DFQATT and CDR2 SNEGSKA (reference sequence). The CDR3 length is 18 residues. V shed 5 bases and J 1 base; nucleotides not matched to a gene: 15. Of note for this clonotype: The antigen is undetermined.

Treatment given: roughly 11-day PBMC culture with coronavirus spike peptide pools or control peptides (ViraFEST assay). A negative selection step was used to isolate CD4+ T cells once culture had run for roughly 10 days. Oncomine TCR Beta short-read sequencing was applied to DNA from cultured CD4+ T cells. Genomic DNA was isolated from CD4+ T cells that had been cultured. MiXCR, run by TCRdb on the PCR reads, gives a single entry per CDR3 protein. The table has about 20,000 distinct CDR3 sequences, 42% seen once; the top ten hold over 25%. The source material was CD4+ T cells from blood, cultured in vitro, sampled before SARS-CoV-2 vaccination. This receptor was identified in a human donor who received a COVID-19 vaccine. The rearrangement uses TRBV20-1 and TRBJ2-1, with 9 bases identical to TRBD1. CDR3 coding DNA: TGCAGTGCTCGGCGGGACAGGGTACCGGGTCTTTCCTACAATGAGCAGTTCTTC. Its translation: CSARRDRVPGLSYNEQFF.